This T cell receptor beta chain comes out of a study of blood T cell repertoires in COVID-19. About the study: Sources were T cells, B-cell-depleted T cells, or PBMCs; the material itself was cDNA or gDNA.

Source study methods: The authors estimated nucleated cell counts from reference gene primer amplification. Libraries were prepared by immunoSEQ multiplex PCR; TCRdb keeps only in-frame clonotypes and omits some of them. V and J calls and clone size are those listed in that table; D and trimming were worked out from the DNA. This table holds 500,000 to 600,000 clones, about 88% found once. Seattle participants joined during active infection and were tracked over time. Trimming at V came to 3 bases and at J to 3 bases, leaving 1 base not matched to a gene. The CDR3 length is 13 residues. The receptor's source is a woman aged 45-60 years with COVID-19, enrolled during active disease. What was sequenced was peripheral blood. This chain joins TRBV12-3 or TRBV12-4 and TRBJ2-7, with 8 bases identical to TRBD2. The CDR3 region has the DNA TGTGCCAGCAGTTTCGGGAGGGTCTACGAGCAGTACTTC. Translating it yields CASSFGRVYEQYF.